Below, 7 T cell receptor beta chains from the same sample are listed, as sequenced in a study of blood T cell repertoires in COVID-19. The table came from immunoSEQ multiplex PCR; TCRdb's copy has only in-frame clones and leaves some out. The sample yields tens of thousands of clones, roughly four fifths seen once. The source material was peripheral blood. The receptors were gathered from a woman older than 75 with active or convalescent COVID-19.

V gene TRBV6-5 combines with J gene TRBJ1-6; D may be TRBD1 (5 bases). Germline CDR1 and CDR2: MNHEY and SVGAGI. This CDR3 spans 13 amino acids. V gave up 8 bases and J gave up 4 bases, with 9 bases separating them. This CDR3 is CASRGVYNSPLHF. The CDR3 nucleotides read TGTGCCAGCCGGGGGGTTTATAATTCACCCCTCCACTTT.

DNA of the CDR3: TGTGCCAGCAGTAATCGGGAGAGAGGGGACGAGCAGTACTTC. This codes for CASSNRERGDEQYF. The chain has TRBV28 and TRBJ2-7; tentatively, D is TRBD2 (6 bases). The CDR3 consists of 14 residues. Germline V gene data show CDR1 as MDHEN and CDR2 as SYDVKM. V was trimmed by 5 bases and J by 5 bases, leaving 16 bases between them.

This chain links TRBV5-8 with TRBJ2-3; D ambiguous. CDR1 and CDR2 from the germline V gene are SGHTS and YDEGEE. Trimming cost V 1 base and J 4 bases, with 7 bases left between them. The CDR3 sequence is 13 residues long. This CDR3 is CASSLSSADTQYF. CDR3 nucleotide sequence: TGTGCCAGCAGCTTGAGTTCGGCAGATACGCAGTATTTT.

This sequence joins TRBV11-2 and TRBJ2-2; D gene uncertain. The CDR3 has 16 amino acids. Germline CDR1 is SGHAT and CDR2 is FQNNGV. With 5 bases removed from V and 0 bases from J, the gap between germline ends came to 13 bases. CDR3 in amino acids: CASSLRSGANTGELFF. CDR3 sequence (DNA): TGTGCCAGCAGCCTCCGGTCCGGTGCGAACACCGGGGAGCTGTTTTTT.

In its sample, this clone was seen once. This sequence joins TRBV19 and TRBJ1-6, with no clear D. The CDR3 sequence is 17 residues long. Germline CDR1 reads LNHDA; CDR2 reads SQIVND (reference sequence). V gave up 4 bases and J gave up 0 bases, with 13 bases separating them. In DNA, the CDR3 is TGTGCCAGTAGTACATACAGAGGGAGCTCCTATAATTCACCCCTCCACTTT. Translating it yields CASSTYRGSSYNSPLHF.

The chain combines TRBV7-9 with TRBJ2-2; 7 bases are a match to TRBD2. This CDR3 has 17 amino acids. The germline V gene encodes CDR1 SEHNR and CDR2 FQNEAQ (reference sequence). V shed 5 bases, J shed 4 bases, and the junction held 13 bases outside the gene matches. The CDR3 here is CASSPPVSGALTGELFF. The CDR3, as DNA: TGTGCCAGCAGCCCCCCAGTAAGCGGGGCTCTCACCGGGGAGCTGTTTTTT.

The chain joins TRBV9 to TRBJ2-7; the D gene is possibly TRBD2 (5 bases). This CDR3 is 14 amino acids long. Germline V gene data show CDR1 as SGDLS and CDR2 as YYNGEE. V was cut by 0 bases and J by 7 bases, with 14 bases left in between. The CDR3 protein is CASSVGPGWEEQYF. The CDR3 nucleotides are TGTGCCAGCAGCGTAGGTCCGGGATGGGAAGAGCAGTACTTC.